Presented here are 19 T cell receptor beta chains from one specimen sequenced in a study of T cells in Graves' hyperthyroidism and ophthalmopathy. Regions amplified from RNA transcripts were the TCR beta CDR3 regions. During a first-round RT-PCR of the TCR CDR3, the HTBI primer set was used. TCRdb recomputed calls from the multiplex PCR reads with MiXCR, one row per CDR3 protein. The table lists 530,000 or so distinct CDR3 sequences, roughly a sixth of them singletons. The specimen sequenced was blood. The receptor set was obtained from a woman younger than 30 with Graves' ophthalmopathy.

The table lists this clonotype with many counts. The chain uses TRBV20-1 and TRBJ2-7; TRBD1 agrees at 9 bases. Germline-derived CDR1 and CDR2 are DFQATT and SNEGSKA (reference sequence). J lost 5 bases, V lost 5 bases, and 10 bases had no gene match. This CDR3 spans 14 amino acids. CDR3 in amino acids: CSAAPGTGIDEQYF. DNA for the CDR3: TGCAGTGCTGCCCCCGGGACAGGGATCGACGAGCAGTACTTC.

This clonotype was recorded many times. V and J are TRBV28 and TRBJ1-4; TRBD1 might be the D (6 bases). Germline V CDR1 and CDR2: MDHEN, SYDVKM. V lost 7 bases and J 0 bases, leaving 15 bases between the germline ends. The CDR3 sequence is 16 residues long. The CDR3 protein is CASNGGRFSTNEKLFF. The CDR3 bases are TGTGCCAGCAATGGGGGGCGGTTCTCAACTAATGAAAAACTGTTTTTT.

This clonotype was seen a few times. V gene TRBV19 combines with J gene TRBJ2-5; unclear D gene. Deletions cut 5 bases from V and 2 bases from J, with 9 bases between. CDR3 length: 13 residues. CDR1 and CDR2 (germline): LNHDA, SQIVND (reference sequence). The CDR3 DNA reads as TGTGCCAGTAGTCTTCTTAGGCAAGAGACCCAGTACTTC. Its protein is CASSLLRQETQYF.

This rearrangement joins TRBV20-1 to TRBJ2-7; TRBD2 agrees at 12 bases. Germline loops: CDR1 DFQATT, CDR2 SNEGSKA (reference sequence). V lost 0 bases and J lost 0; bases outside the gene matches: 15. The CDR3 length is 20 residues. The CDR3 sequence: CSARDLDAPTSGRPSYEQYF. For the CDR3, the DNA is TGCAGTGCTAGAGATTTAGACGCCCCCACTAGCGGGAGGCCCTCCTACGAGCAGTACTTC.

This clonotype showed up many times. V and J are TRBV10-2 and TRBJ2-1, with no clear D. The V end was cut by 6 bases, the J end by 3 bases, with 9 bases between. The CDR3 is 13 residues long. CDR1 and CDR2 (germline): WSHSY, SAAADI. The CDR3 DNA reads TGCGCCAGCAGCGCCCGGCTCTACAATGAGCAGTTCTTC. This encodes CASSARLYNEQFF.

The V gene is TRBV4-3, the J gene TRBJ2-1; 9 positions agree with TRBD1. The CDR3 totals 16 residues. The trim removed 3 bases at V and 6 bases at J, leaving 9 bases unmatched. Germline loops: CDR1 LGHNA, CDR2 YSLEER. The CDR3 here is CASSHLRDREGNEQFF. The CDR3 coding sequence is TGCGCCAGCAGCCACCTCCGGGACAGGGAGGGCAATGAGCAGTTCTTC.

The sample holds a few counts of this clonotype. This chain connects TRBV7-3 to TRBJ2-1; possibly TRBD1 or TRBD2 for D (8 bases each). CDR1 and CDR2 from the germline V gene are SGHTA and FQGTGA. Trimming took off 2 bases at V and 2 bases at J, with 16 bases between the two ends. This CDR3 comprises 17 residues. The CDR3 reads CASSLAGGGGPYNEQFF. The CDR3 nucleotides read TGTGCCAGCAGCTTAGCAGGGGGCGGGGGGCCCTACAATGAGCAGTTCTTC.

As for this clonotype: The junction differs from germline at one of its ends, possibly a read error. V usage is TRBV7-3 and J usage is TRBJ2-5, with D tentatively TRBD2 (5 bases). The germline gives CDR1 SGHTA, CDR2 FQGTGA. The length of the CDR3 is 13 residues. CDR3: CARSSLTGETQYF. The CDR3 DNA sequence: TGTGCCAGAAGCTCCCTGACGGGGGAGACCCAGTACTTC.

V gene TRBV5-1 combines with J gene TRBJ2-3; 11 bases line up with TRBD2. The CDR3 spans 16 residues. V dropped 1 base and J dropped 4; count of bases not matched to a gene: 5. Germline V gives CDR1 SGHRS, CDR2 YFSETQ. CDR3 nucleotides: TGCGCCAGCAGCTTGACTAGCGGGAGTTTCGCAGATACGCAGTATTTT. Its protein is CASSLTSGSFADTQYF.

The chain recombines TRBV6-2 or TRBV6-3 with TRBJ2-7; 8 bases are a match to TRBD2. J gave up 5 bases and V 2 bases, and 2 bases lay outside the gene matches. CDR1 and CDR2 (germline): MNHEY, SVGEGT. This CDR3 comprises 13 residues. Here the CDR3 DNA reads TGTGCCAGCAGTTACCGGGGGGGCGACGAGCAGTACTTC. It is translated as CASSYRGGDEQYF.

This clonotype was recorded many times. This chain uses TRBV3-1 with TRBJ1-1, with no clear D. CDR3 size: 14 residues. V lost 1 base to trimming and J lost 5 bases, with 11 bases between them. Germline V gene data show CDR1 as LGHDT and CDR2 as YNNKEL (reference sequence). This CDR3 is CASSQAPPWTEAFF. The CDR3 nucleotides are TGTGCCAGCAGCCAAGCCCCCCCCTGGACTGAAGCTTTCTTT.

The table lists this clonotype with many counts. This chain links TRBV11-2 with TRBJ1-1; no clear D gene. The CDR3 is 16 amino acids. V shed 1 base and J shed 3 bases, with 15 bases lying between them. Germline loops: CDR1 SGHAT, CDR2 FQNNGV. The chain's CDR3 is CASSLVDEGRDTEAFF. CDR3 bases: TGTGCCAGCAGCTTAGTCGATGAGGGAAGGGACACTGAAGCTTTCTTT.

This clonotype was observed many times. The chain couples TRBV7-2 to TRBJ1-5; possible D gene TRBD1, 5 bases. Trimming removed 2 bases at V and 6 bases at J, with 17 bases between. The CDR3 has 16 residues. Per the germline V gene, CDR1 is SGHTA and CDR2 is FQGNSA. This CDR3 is CASSLIRSRVGQPQHF. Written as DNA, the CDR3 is TGTGCCAGCAGCTTAATTCGTTCCAGGGTAGGTCAGCCCCAGCATTTT. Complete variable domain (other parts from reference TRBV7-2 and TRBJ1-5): GAGVSQSPSNKVTEKGKDVELRCDPISGHTALYWYRQSLGQGLEFLIYFQGNSAPDKSGLPSDRFSAERTGGSVSTLTIQRTQQEDSAVYLCASSLIRSRVGQPQHFGDGTRLSIL.

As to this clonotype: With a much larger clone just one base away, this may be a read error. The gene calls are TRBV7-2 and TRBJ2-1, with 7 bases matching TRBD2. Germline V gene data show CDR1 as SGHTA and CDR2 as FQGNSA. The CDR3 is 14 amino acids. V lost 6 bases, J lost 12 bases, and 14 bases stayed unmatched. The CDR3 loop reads CASSWAAGLDGQFF. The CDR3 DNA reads TGTGCCAGCAGTTGGGCAGCGGGATTAGATGGGCAGTTCTTC.

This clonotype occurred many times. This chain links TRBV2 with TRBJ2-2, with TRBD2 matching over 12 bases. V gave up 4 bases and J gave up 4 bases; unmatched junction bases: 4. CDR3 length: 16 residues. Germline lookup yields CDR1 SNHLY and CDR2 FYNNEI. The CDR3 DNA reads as TGTGCCAGCAGTGGGAGACTAGCGGGAGTCACCGGGGAGCTGTTTTTT. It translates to CASSGRLAGVTGELFF.

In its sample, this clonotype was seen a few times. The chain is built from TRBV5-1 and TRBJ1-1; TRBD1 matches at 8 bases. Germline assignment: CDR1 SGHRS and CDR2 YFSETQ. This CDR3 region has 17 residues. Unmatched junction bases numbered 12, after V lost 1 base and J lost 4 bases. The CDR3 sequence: CASSLKSWTGMGTEAFF. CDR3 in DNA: TGCGCCAGCAGCTTGAAATCTTGGACAGGGATGGGCACTGAAGCTTTCTTT.

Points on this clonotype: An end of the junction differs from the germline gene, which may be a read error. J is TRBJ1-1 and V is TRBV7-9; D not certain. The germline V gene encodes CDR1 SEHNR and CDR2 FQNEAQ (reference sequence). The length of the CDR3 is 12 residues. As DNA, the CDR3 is TGTGCCAGCAGCTTGCGGAACACTGGAGCTTTCTTT. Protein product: CASSLRNTGAFF.

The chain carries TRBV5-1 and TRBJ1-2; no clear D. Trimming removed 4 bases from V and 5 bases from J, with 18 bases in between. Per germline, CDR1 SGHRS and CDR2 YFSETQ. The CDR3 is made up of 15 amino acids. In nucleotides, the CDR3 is TGCGCCAGCAGCCCATCGGCAGACGCAGGTTATGGCTACACCTTC. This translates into CASSPSADAGYGYTF.

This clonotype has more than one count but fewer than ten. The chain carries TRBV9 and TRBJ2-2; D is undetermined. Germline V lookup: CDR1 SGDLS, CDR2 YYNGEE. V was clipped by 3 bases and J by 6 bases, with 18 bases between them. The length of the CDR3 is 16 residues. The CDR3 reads CASSAPSGRKAGELFF. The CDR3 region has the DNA TGTGCCAGCAGCGCCCCCAGTGGTAGGAAAGCCGGGGAGCTGTTTTTT.